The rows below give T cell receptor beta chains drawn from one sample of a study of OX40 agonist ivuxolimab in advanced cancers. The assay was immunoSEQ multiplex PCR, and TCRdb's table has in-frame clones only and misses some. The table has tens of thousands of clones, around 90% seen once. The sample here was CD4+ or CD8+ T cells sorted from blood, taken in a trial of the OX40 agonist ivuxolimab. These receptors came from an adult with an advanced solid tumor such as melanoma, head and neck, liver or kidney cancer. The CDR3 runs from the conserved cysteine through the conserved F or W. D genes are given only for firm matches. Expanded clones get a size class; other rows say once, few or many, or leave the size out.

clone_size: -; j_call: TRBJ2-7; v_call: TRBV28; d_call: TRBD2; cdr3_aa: CASSPWTSGTGSEQYF; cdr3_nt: TGTGCCAGCAGTCCCTGGACTAGCGGGACGGGCTCCGAGCAGTACTTC
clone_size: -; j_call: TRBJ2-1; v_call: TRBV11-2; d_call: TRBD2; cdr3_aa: CASSLTLAGAQFF; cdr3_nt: TGTGCCAGCAGCTTAACGCTAGCGGGAGCACAGTTCTTC
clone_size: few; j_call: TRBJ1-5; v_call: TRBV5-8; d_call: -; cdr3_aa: CASSLEWNNQPQHF; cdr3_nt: TGTGCCAGCAGCTTGGAGTGGAACAATCAGCCCCAGCATTTT
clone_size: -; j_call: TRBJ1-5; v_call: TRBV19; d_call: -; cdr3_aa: CASSRGEGFNQPQHF; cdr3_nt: TGTGCCAGTAGTAGGGGGGAAGGGTTCAATCAGCCCCAGCATTTT
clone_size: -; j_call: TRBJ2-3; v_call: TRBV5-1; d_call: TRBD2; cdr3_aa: CASSTGDYPDTQYF; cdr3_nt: TGCGCCAGCAGCACGGGGGACTACCCCGATACGCAGTATTTT
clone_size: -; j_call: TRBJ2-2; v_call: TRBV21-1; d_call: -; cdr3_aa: CASSNSGPRVSGELFF; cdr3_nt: TGTGCCAGCAGCAACAGCGGCCCCAGGGTTTCCGGGGAGCTGTTTTTT
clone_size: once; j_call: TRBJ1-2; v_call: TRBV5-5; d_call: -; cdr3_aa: CASSLGLQANNYGYTF; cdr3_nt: TGTGCCAGCAGTCTAGGGTTACAGGCCAATAACTATGGCTACACCTTC
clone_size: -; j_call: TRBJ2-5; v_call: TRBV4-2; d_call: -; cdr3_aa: CASRTGRGGETQYF; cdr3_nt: TGTGCCAGCAGAACAGGAAGAGGGGGAGAGACCCAGTACTTC
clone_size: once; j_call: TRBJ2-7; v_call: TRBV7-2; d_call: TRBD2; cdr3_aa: CASSTQSLAVYEQYF; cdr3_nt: TGTGCCAGCAGCACCCAGTCCCTAGCGGTCTACGAGCAGTACTTC
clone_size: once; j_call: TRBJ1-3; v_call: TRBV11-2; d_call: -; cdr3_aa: CASKRPSSGNTIYF; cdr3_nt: TGTGCCAGCAAACGGCCTAGCTCTGGAAACACCATATATTTT
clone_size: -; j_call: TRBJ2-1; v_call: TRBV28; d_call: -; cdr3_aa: CASSLRPRQVVYEQFF; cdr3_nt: TGTGCCAGCAGTTTAAGGCCGCGACAGGTTGTCTATGAGCAGTTCTTC
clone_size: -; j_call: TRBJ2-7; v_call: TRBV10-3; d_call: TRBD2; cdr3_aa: CAISGRLAGEDEQYF; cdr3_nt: TGTGCCATCAGTGGGCGACTAGCGGGAGAGGACGAGCAGTACTTC
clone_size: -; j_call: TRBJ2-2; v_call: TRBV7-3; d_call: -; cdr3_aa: CASSVDPNTGELFF; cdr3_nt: TGTGCCAGCAGCGTTGACCCTAACACCGGGGAGCTGTTTTTT
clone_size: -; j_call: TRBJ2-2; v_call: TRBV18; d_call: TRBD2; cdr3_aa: CASYEGLAGPGELFF; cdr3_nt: TGTGCCAGCTACGAGGGACTAGCGGGACCCGGGGAGCTGTTTTTT
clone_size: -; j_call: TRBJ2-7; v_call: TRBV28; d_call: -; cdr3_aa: CASSSAYEQYF; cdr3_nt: TGTGCCAGCAGTTCCGCCTACGAGCAGTACTTC
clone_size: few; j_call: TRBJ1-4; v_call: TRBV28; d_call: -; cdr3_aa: CASSGQGREKLFF; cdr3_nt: TGTGCCAGCAGTGGGCAGGGGCGGGAAAAACTGTTTTTT
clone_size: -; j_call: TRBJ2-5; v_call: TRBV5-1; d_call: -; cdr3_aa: CASSFTGQETQYF; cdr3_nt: TGCGCCAGCAGCTTCACTGGCCAAGAGACCCAGTACTTC
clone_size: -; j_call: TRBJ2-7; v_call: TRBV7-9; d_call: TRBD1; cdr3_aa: CASSLGAGRGRPYEQYF; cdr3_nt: TGTGCCAGCAGCTTAGGTGCAGGAAGGGGGCGCCCCTACGAGCAGTACTTC
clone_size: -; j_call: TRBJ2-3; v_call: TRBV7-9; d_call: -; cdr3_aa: CASSLAAVTQYF; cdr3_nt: TGTGCCAGCAGCTTAGCTGCCGTTACGCAGTATTTT
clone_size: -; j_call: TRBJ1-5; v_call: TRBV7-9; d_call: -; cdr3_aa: CASSWGVSQPQHF; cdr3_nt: TGTGCCAGCAGCTGGGGGGTCAGCCAGCCCCAGCATTTT
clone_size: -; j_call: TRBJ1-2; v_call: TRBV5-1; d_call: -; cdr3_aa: CASSSGHRAYDGYTF; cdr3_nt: TGCGCCAGCAGCTCCGGACACCGGGCCTACGATGGCTACACCTTC
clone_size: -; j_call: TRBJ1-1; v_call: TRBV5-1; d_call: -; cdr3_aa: CASRWRTDNTEAFF; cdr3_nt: TGCGCCAGCAGATGGCGGACAGATAACACTGAAGCTTTCTTT
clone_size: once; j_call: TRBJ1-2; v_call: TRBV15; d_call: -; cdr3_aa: CATSRDRRGPTYGYTF; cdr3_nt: TGTGCCACCAGCAGAGATAGGAGGGGACCTACCTATGGCTACACCTTC
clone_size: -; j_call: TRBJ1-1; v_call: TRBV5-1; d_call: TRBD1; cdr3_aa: CASSRTGDNTEAFF; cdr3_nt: TGCGCCAGCAGCCGGACAGGCGATAACACTGAAGCTTTCTTT
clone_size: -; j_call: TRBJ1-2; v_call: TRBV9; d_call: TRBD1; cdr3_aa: CASSKTGGNYGYTF; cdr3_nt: TGTGCCAGCAGCAAAACAGGGGGTAACTATGGCTACACCTTC
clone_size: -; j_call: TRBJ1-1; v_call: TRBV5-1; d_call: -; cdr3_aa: CASSLTGNTEAFF; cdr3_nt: TGCGCCAGCAGCTTAACAGGGAACACTGAAGCTTTCTTT
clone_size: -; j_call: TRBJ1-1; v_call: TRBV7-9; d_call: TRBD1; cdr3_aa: CASSQTGVGAFF; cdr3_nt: TGTGCCAGCAGTCAGACAGGGGTGGGAGCTTTCTTT
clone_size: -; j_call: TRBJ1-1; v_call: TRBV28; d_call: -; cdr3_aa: CASSLGGKEKVSFF; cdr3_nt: TGTGCCAGCAGTTTAGGCGGGAAGGAGAAGGTTTCTTTCTTT
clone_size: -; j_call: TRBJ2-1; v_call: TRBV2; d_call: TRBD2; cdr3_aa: CATGAGGGVNEQFF; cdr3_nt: TGTGCCACAGGGGCCGGCGGGGGGGTAAATGAGCAGTTCTTC
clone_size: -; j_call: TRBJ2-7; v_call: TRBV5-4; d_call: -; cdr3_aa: CASSVSGPSYEQYF; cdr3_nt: TGTGCCAGCAGCGTCTCAGGACCCTCCTACGAGCAGTACTTC
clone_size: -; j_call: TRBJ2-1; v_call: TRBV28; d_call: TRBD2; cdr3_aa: CASATTSGTFYNEQFF; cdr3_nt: TGTGCCAGCGCCACGACTAGCGGGACCTTTTACAATGAGCAGTTCTTC
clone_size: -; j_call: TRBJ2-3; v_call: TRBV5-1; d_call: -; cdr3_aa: CASSLGRTQYF; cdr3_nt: TGCGCCAGCAGCTTAGGTCGGACGCAGTATTTT
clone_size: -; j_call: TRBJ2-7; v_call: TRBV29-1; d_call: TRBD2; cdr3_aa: CSVPGTSGYEQYF; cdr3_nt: TGCAGCGTTCCCGGGACTAGCGGGTACGAGCAGTACTTC
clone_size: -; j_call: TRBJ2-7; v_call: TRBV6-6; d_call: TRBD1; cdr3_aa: CASRKGQSYEQYF; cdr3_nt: TGTGCCAGCAGAAAGGGACAGTCCTACGAGCAGTACTTC
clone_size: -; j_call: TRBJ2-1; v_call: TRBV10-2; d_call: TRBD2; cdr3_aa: CASSGGGRNYNEQFF; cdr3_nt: TGCGCCAGCAGCGGGGGCGGGAGGAATTACAATGAGCAGTTCTTC
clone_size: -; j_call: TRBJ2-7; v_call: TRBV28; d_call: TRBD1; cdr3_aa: CASSFWWTGRTYEQYF; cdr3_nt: TGTGCCAGCAGTTTTTGGTGGACAGGCCGAACCTACGAGCAGTACTTC
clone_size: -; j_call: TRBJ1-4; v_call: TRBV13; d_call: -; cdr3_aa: CASSGGTNEKLFF; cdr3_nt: TGTGCCAGCTCCGGCGGGACTAATGAAAAACTGTTTTTT
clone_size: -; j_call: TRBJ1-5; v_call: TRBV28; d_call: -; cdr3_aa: CASSSGFYSNQPQHF; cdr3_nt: TGTGCCAGCAGTTCAGGGTTCTATAGCAATCAGCCCCAGCATTTT
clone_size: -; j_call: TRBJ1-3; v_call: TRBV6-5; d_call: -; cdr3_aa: CASKLGAGNTIYF; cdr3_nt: TGTGCCAGCAAGTTAGGGGCCGGAAACACCATATATTTT
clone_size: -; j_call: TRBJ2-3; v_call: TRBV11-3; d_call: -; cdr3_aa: CASSFDSLLEADTQYF; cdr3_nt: TGTGCCAGCAGCTTCGATTCGCTCCTGGAGGCAGATACGCAGTATTTT
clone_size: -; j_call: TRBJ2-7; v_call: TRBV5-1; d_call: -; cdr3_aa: CASSLGSGDYEQYF; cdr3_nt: TGCGCCAGCAGCTTGGGTTCAGGGGACTACGAGCAGTACTTC
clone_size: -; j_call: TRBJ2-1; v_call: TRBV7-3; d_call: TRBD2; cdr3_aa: CASSFLAGGPGDEQFF; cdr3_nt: TGTGCCAGCAGCTTTCTAGCGGGGGGGCCGGGAGATGAGCAGTTCTTC
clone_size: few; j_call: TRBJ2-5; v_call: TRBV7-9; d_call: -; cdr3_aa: CASSRTRETQYF; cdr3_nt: TGTGCCAGCAGCCGTACCCGGGAGACCCAGTACTTC
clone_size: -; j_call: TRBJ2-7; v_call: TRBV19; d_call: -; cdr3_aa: CASSIRVRNSPTYEQYF; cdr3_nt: TGTGCCAGTAGTATACGAGTCAGGAACTCCCCGACCTACGAGCAGTACTTC
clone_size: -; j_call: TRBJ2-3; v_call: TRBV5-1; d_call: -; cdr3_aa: CASSLQGAANTDTQYF; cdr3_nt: TGCGCCAGCAGCTTGCAAGGGGCCGCTAACACAGATACGCAGTATTTT